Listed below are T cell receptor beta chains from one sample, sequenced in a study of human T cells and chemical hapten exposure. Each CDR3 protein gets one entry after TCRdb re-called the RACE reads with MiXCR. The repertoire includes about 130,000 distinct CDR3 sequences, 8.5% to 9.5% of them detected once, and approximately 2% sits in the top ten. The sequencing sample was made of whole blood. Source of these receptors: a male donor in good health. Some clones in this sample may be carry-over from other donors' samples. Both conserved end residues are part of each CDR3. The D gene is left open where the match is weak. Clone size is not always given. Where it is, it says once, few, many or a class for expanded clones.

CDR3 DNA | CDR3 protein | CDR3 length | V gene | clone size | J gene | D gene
TGTGCCAGCAGTCTCGGACAGGGGAACTATGGCTACACCTTC | CASSLGQGNYGYTF | 14 | TRBV12-3/TRBV12-4 | many | TRBJ1-2 | TRBD1
TGTGCCATACTAGCGGGGATCGGCAATGAGCAGTTCTTC | CAILAGIGNEQFF | 13 | TRBV10-3 | - | TRBJ2-1 | TRBD2
TGTGCCAGCAGCGCGGGGAATGAGCAGTTCTTC | CASSAGNEQFF | 11 | TRBV6-1 | many | TRBJ2-1 | -
TGTGCCAGCAGTTACTCCCAGGGAGGGGGTGGCACAGATACGCAGTATTTT | CASSYSQGGGGTDTQYF | 17 | TRBV6-5 | few | TRBJ2-3 | -
TGTGCCAGCAGCTTAAGTGGAGGAGGCAACCACGAGCAGTACTTC | CASSLSGGGNHEQYF | 15 | TRBV7-9 | few | TRBJ2-7 | -
TGTGCCACCAGCCCGGGGGGGTACAATGAGCAGTTCTTC | CATSPGGYNEQFF | 13 | TRBV15 | - | TRBJ2-1 | TRBD2
TGTGCCAGCACCTCCGGGACAGCCTCCTACGAGCAGTACTTC | CASTSGTASYEQYF | 14 | TRBV28 | many | TRBJ2-7 | TRBD1
TGTGCCAGCAGTTATACCGGACCGTCGGGCGAGCAGTACTTC | CASSYTGPSGEQYF | 14 | TRBV6-5 | few | TRBJ2-7 | -
TGTGCCAGCAGCAGCGTGGGGGGGTACAATGAGCAGTTCTTC | CASSSVGGYNEQFF | 14 | TRBV7-3 | many | TRBJ2-1 | TRBD2
TGTGCCTGGAGTGTAGGGACAGGTGCCGAGCAGTACTTC | CAWSVGTGAEQYF | 13 | TRBV30 | - | TRBJ2-7 | TRBD1
TGTGCCATCAGTGATTTCGGGACTAGCGCGGCGGGTGAGCAGTTCTTC | CAISDFGTSAAGEQFF | 16 | TRBV10-3 | few | TRBJ2-1 | TRBD2
TGTGCCAGCAGCTTGTTGACTAGCACCTACGAGCAGTACTTC | CASSLLTSTYEQYF | 14 | TRBV5-5 | many | TRBJ2-7 | TRBD2
TGCGCCAGCAGCCTCACTTCGGCGGCCGGGGCCTACAATGAGCAGTTCTTC | CASSLTSAAGAYNEQFF | 17 | TRBV4-1 | few | TRBJ2-1 | -
TGTGCCAGCAGCTTAGCGACCCGGAACACTGAAGCTTTCTTT | CASSLATRNTEAFF | 14 | TRBV7-9 | few | TRBJ1-1 | -
TGTGCCAGCAGTTACTCGATAACCGGCCCTTCTGGCACTGAAGCTTTCTTT | CASSYSITGPSGTEAFF | 17 | TRBV6-5 | many | TRBJ1-1 | -
TGTGCCAGCAGGAAGATAGGATCCAATGAGCAGTTCTTC | CASRKIGSNEQFF | 13 | TRBV12-3/TRBV12-4 | few | TRBJ2-1 | -
TGTGCCAGCAGCGTAGACCCCGGACAGCCCTACAATGAGCAGTTCTTC | CASSVDPGQPYNEQFF | 16 | TRBV9 | few | TRBJ2-1 | -
TGTGCCAGCTCACCACCAGCGGGGGGCCGCACAGATACGCAGTATTTT | CASSPPAGGRTDTQYF | 16 | TRBV18 | - | TRBJ2-3 | TRBD2
TGTGCCAGCAGCCCTATGACAGGGGCCGGTGGCCTTAACTATGGCTACACCTTC | CASSPMTGAGGLNYGYTF | 18 | TRBV11-2 | - | TRBJ1-2 | TRBD1
TGTGCCAGCTCACCATGGGCTAGCGGGAGCACAGATACGCAGTATTTT | CASSPWASGSTDTQYF | 16 | TRBV18 | few | TRBJ2-3 | TRBD2
TGTGCCAGCAGCCCGGGGAGGGCGGACAGCTCCTACGAGCAGTACTTC | CASSPGRADSSYEQYF | 16 | TRBV7-9 | many | TRBJ2-7 | -
TGCAGCGTTGGTGGCTACACCTTC | CSVGGYTF | 8 | TRBV29-1 | few | TRBJ1-2 | -
TGTGCCATCAGTGAAGCAGGGCTTGAGCAGTTCTTC | CAISEAGLEQFF | 12 | TRBV10-3 | many | TRBJ2-1 | -
TGTGCCAGCAGCTTAAGAGGGACGATGAACACCGGGGAGCTGTTTTTT | CASSLRGTMNTGELFF | 16 | TRBV11-3 | - | TRBJ2-2 | -
TGTGCCAGCAGCTTGTTCTCGGGGCCCCAAGAGACCCAGTACTTC | CASSLFSGPQETQYF | 15 | TRBV5-4 | - | TRBJ2-5 | -
TGTGCCAGCAGCTTAAAGGGCACCGGGGAGCTGTTTTTT | CASSLKGTGELFF | 13 | TRBV13 | - | TRBJ2-2 | -
TGTGCCAGCAGTGAATATCGGGGGGCCGAAGATACGCAGTATTTT | CASSEYRGAEDTQYF | 15 | TRBV25-1 | few | TRBJ2-3 | -
TGTGCCAGCAGCTTAGGGGGACAGGGAAACACCATATATTTT | CASSLGGQGNTIYF | 14 | TRBV7-9 | - | TRBJ1-3 | TRBD1
TGTGCCATCCTACTAGCGAACACAGATACGCAGTATTTT | CAILLANTDTQYF | 13 | TRBV10-3 | many | TRBJ2-3 | TRBD2
TGTGCCACCAGCAGGGAGACAGCGGGGGGGCATGAGACCCAGTACTTC | CATSRETAGGHETQYF | 16 | TRBV15 | - | TRBJ2-5 | TRBD2
TGCAGCGTTCTACAGGGGGATACGCAGTATTTT | CSVLQGDTQYF | 11 | TRBV29-1 | - | TRBJ2-3 | TRBD1
TGTGCCAGCAGCCCCACAACTAGCGGCTCCTACAATGAGCAGTTCTTC | CASSPTTSGSYNEQFF | 16 | TRBV2 | - | TRBJ2-1 | TRBD2
TGTGCCAGCAGCTCGGACGGGAGCAATCAGCCCCAGCATTTT | CASSSDGSNQPQHF | 14 | TRBV7-9 | - | TRBJ1-5 | -
TGCAGTGCTAGAGTCGGGGACAGGGGAGGCGAGCAGTACTTC | CSARVGDRGGEQYF | 14 | TRBV20-1 | - | TRBJ2-7 | TRBD1
TGTGCCAGCAGTTTTTCTGGCAGGGGGTTCAATCAGCCCCAGCATTTT | CASSFSGRGFNQPQHF | 16 | TRBV27 | - | TRBJ1-5 | TRBD1
TGTGCCAGCAGTTATGAGGGAGAGGACTATGGCTACACCTTC | CASSYEGEDYGYTF | 14 | TRBV6-5 | many | TRBJ1-2 | -
TGTGCCAGCAGCTGGACAGGGAAGAACACTGAAGCTTTCTTT | CASSWTGKNTEAFF | 14 | TRBV27 | - | TRBJ1-1 | TRBD1
TGTGCCAGCAGTTATTCGAGCGGGGGATCCTACGAGCAGTACTTC | CASSYSSGGSYEQYF | 15 | TRBV5-8 | once | TRBJ2-7 | TRBD2
TGTGCCAGCAGCCCCAACAGTGAGCAGTACTTC | CASSPNSEQYF | 11 | TRBV7-2 | - | TRBJ2-7 | -
TGTGCCAGCAGCCTAGGAAGAGGGGACAGAGGAAAACTGTTTTTT | CASSLGRGDRGKLFF | 15 | TRBV3-1 | few | TRBJ1-4 | TRBD1
TGTGCCAGCAGCTTGGATGGCCCCCCGGGGGCGACTACTAGAAACACCGGGGAGCTGTTTTTT | CASSLDGPPGATTRNTGELFF | 21 | TRBV5-6 | many | TRBJ2-2 | -
TGCGCCAGCAGTGGGACAGGGATGAATAACGAGCAGTACTTC | CASSGTGMNNEQYF | 14 | TRBV4-3 | few | TRBJ2-7 | TRBD1
TGTGCCAGCAGCTTAGGTAAGCAAGTGATTGAGCAGTTCTTC | CASSLGKQVIEQFF | 14 | TRBV7-2 | few | TRBJ2-1 | -
TGTGCCAGCAGTTTCTCTCCCCGCGGGGGGCTCTCCTATGGCTACACCTTC | CASSFSPRGGLSYGYTF | 17 | TRBV28 | few | TRBJ1-2 | -
TGCGCCAGCAGCTCCCTAGCGGGGGGCCTCACAGATACGCAGTATTTT | CASSSLAGGLTDTQYF | 16 | TRBV5-1 | many | TRBJ2-3 | TRBD2
TGCGCCAGCAGCTTAATCGGGGGCAATGAGCAGTTCTTC | CASSLIGGNEQFF | 13 | TRBV5-1 | few | TRBJ2-1 | -
TGCAGCGTTGATGGGGGACCTTCCTACGAGCAGTACTTC | CSVDGGPSYEQYF | 13 | TRBV29-1 | many | TRBJ2-7 | -
TGTGCCAGCAGCCAAGATACCGAATACAATGAGCAGTTCTTC | CASSQDTEYNEQFF | 14 | TRBV14 | many | TRBJ2-1 | -
TGTGCCAGCAGCTTAGTCACGGATAGCTCCTACGAGCAGTACTTC | CASSLVTDSSYEQYF | 15 | TRBV7-2 | - | TRBJ2-7 | -
TGTGCCAGCAGCGGAATGAACACTGAAGCTTTCTTT | CASSGMNTEAFF | 12 | TRBV6-1 | - | TRBJ1-1 | -
TGCAGTGCATTGTTTAGAAGCAATCAGCCCCAGCATTTT | CSALFRSNQPQHF | 13 | TRBV20-1 | few | TRBJ1-5 | -
TGTGCCAGCAGTTCTCATGAGGGGGGGGCGGCAGAGTTT | CASSSHEGGAAEF | 13 | TRBV6-2/TRBV6-3 | - | TRBJ1-1 | -
TGTGCCAGCAGCGTAGGAGCGGGGGGGCCGAGAGAGCAGTTCTTC | CASSVGAGGPREQFF | 15 | TRBV9 | - | TRBJ2-1 | TRBD2
TGCGCCAGCAGCTTGTGGCGGGAGGAGAGGTACGAGCAGTACTTC | CASSLWREERYEQYF | 15 | TRBV5-1 | - | TRBJ2-7 | TRBD2